The 5 T cell receptor beta chains reported below all come from one sample, sequenced in a study of beta chain features in type 1 diabetes (dated by TCRdb to the late 2010s). The method behind the library was the immunoSEQ multiplex PCR assay. The High Capacity cDNA Reverse Transcription Kit was used to reverse transcribe all of the isolated RNA, meaning that expressed TCRB transcripts were what got sequenced. TCRdb re-hosts the immuneACCESS table, in-frame sequences only. Its copies lack some clones; in the studies checked, an unresolved V gene accounts for under half of them, and the cause for the rest is not known. The sample table records under 450,000 clones; approximately 15% of these occur just once. About 0.034% of the sample comes from the top ten. The source material was naive CD4+ T cells from blood. The cell subset or site label for this specimen denotes: true naive CD4+ T cells. The receptors originated from a man aged 30 to 45 in good health.

In this sample, this clone turned up a few times. V gene TRBV7-2 combines with J gene TRBJ2-7; D is possibly TRBD2 (6 bases). The CDR3 extends over 17 amino acids. Per the germline V gene, CDR1 is SGHTA and CDR2 is FQGNSA. Trimming shortened V by 5 bases and J by 4 bases, and 24 bases separated the two germline ends. The CDR3 DNA is TGTGCCAGCAGCGGCAGGCCTGGAGGGCCCGGAGCTTACGAGCAGTACTTC. Amino acid sequence: CASSGRPGGPGAYEQYF. The variable domain in full, completed from reference TRBV7-2 and TRBJ2-7, reads GAGVSQSPSNKVTEKGKDVELRCDPISGHTALYWYRQSLGQGLEFLIYFQGNSAPDKSGLPSDRFSAERTGGSVSTLTIQRTQQEDSAVYLCASSGRPGGPGAYEQYFGPGTRLTVT.

The chain couples TRBV5-1 to TRBJ2-1; no definite D call. Germline CDR1 and CDR2: SGHRS and YFSETQ. V lost 1 base, J lost 4 bases, and 18 bases lay in between. CDR3 length: 17 residues. CDR3 amino acids: CASSLLLASIGYNEQFF. CDR3 bases: TGCGCCAGCAGCTTGCTGCTTGCTAGTATTGGGTACAATGAGCAGTTCTTC.

In its sample, this clone was seen a few times. The V gene is TRBV5-4, the J gene TRBJ1-6; weak D call: TRBD1 (6 bases). The CDR3 length is 14 residues. The germline V gene has CDR1 SGHNT and CDR2 YYREEE (reference sequence). Trimming removed 3 bases from V and 6 bases from J, with 10 bases in between. CDR3 nucleotides: TGTGCCAGCAGCTCAGGGGAACCTAATTCACCCCTCCACTTT. Translated: CASSSGEPNSPLHF.

The chain combines TRBV29-1 with TRBJ1-1; D is possibly TRBD1 (6 bases). CDR1 is SQVTM, CDR2 ANQGSEA, per germline. CDR3 length equals 13 residues. With 6 bases removed from V and 6 bases from J, the gap between germline ends came to 17 bases. As DNA, the CDR3 is TGCAGCGTCCATTTAATCCCAGGGGCTGAAGCTTTCTTT. The encoded protein is CSVHLIPGAEAFF.

This clone showed up just a few times. The genes are TRBV29-1 and TRBJ1-1, with a tentative D call TRBD1 (6 bases). V was pared by 6 bases and J by 1 base, with 12 bases between. Per germline, CDR1 SQVTM and CDR2 ANQGSEA. The CDR3 is made up of 13 amino acids. CDR3 DNA sequence: TGCAGCGTCTGGGGGGCCCCGAACACTGAAGCTTTCTTT. This encodes CSVWGAPNTEAFF.